The 15 T cell receptor beta chains below come from one sample, sequenced in a study of blood T cell repertoires in COVID-19. Clones were read by immunoSEQ multiplex PCR, and TCRdb kept only the in-frame ones, dropping some. The sample holds 130,000 to 150,000 clones, around 81% seen once. Input material: peripheral blood. The receptors stem from a human donor in a cohort sampled during active COVID-19.

This chain connects TRBV6-1 to TRBJ1-5; TRBD1 might be the D (6 bases). CDR3 size: 17 residues. The germline V gene encodes CDR1 MNHNS and CDR2 SASEGT. The germline V and J ends were trimmed by 1 base and 6 bases, with 19 bases remaining between them. The CDR3 DNA reads as TGTGCCAGCAGTGAAGTCTTTGGGGGGGCGGTTTCTCAGCCCCAGCATTTT. It translates to CASSEVFGGAVSQPQHF.

The chain links TRBV7-8 to TRBJ1-1; TRBD1 might be the D (6 bases). Trimming took 3 bases from V and 7 from J, leaving 18 bases between them. The CDR3 is made up of 15 amino acids. The germline CDR1 and CDR2 sequences are SGHVS and FQNEAQ. The CDR3 loop is CASSLRQVQAGEAFF. The CDR3 coding sequence is TGTGCCAGCAGCTTGAGACAGGTCCAGGCGGGTGAAGCTTTCTTT.

The J gene is TRBJ1-1, the V gene TRBV18; D perhaps matches TRBD1 (6 bases). There are 15 residues in the CDR3. Germline-derived CDR1 and CDR2 are KGHSH and LQKENI. V lost 5 bases and J 3 bases, leaving 16 bases between the germline ends. The CDR3 DNA reads TGTGCCAGCTCAAAAGGACGGGGGGCCGACACTGAAGCTTTCTTT. It encodes CASSKGRGADTEAFF.

This clone was seen a single time. V gene TRBV7-3 combines with J gene TRBJ2-3; 7 positions match TRBD1. This CDR3 region has 13 residues. Germline CDR1 and CDR2: SGHTA and FQGTGA. The ends lost 4 bases at V and 8 bases at J; junction bases unmatched: 6. CDR3 bases: TGTGCCAGCAGCTCCGGACAGGTTCCTACGCAGTATTTT. Its translation is CASSSGQVPTQYF.

This clone came up a few times. The chain has TRBV19 and TRBJ2-7; 7 bases map to TRBD2. The CDR3 spans 15 residues. J was trimmed by 2 bases and V by 3 bases; bases with no gene match: 7. Germline-derived CDR1 and CDR2 are LNHDA and SQIVND (reference sequence). CDR3 DNA sequence: TGTGCCAGTAGTATGGAGGCTAGCGGAACCTACGAGCAGTACTTC. The encoded protein is CASSMEASGTYEQYF.

The V gene is TRBV6-5, the J gene TRBJ2-7, with 7 bases identical to TRBD2. This CDR3 comprises 12 residues. V lost 10 bases and J lost 2; bases outside the gene matches: 5. Germline assignment: CDR1 MNHEY and CDR2 SVGAGI. This chain's CDR3 is CATTRGAYEQYF. DNA for the CDR3: TGTGCCACGACCCGGGGGGCCTACGAGCAGTACTTC.

The chain combines TRBV6-5 with TRBJ2-7; D perhaps matches TRBD1 (5 bases). The CDR3 is made up of 14 amino acids. V was cut by 6 bases and J by 2 bases, with 14 bases left in between. Germline V CDR1 and CDR2: MNHEY, SVGAGI. The CDR3 sequence is CASRLRQMTYEQYF. The CDR3 DNA is TGTGCCAGCAGACTCAGACAGATGACCTACGAGCAGTACTTC.

This clone came up a few times. This chain joins TRBV28 and TRBJ2-1; 10 nucleotides line up with TRBD2. There are 16 residues in the CDR3. The germline gives CDR1 MDHEN, CDR2 SYDVKM. With 4 bases clipped from V and 4 bases from J, the junction kept 7 bases outside the gene matches. DNA for the CDR3: TGTGCCAGCAGTTCCTTGGGGACTAGCGCGTACAATGAGCAGTTCTTC. Protein sequence: CASSSLGTSAYNEQFF.

The V call is TRBV29-1, the J call TRBJ1-3, with 7 bases identical to TRBD1. This CDR3 contains 13 residues. With V trimmed by 7 bases and J by 4 bases, 7 bases remained unmatched. Germline-derived CDR1 and CDR2 are SQVTM and ANQGSEA. This chain's CDR3 is CSARQGQGNTIYF. Written as DNA, the CDR3 is TGCAGCGCCAGACAGGGACAGGGAAACACCATATATTTT.

The chain is built from TRBV11-2 and TRBJ2-1, with 8 bases lining up with TRBD2. With 0 bases clipped from V and 9 bases from J, the junction kept 19 bases outside the gene matches. Germline CDR1 reads SGHAT; CDR2 reads FQNNGV. CDR3 length: 19 amino acids. The CDR3 DNA sequence: TGTGCCAGCAGCTTAGATCGGTTGTCACTAGCGGCGCATGGCGGTGAGCAGTTCTTC. It encodes CASSLDRLSLAAHGGEQFF.

The J gene is TRBJ2-7, the V gene TRBV28, with D perhaps matching TRBD2 (5 bases). Trimming pared 5 bases from V and 5 bases from J, leaving 19 bases between. Germline lookup yields CDR1 MDHEN and CDR2 SYDVKM. CDR3 length equals 15 residues. The CDR3 DNA reads TGTGCCAGCAGTCGAGCGGAGCGTCATGGGGACGAGCAGTACTTC. Translation: CASSRAERHGDEQYF.

V gene TRBV6-1 combines with J gene TRBJ1-1, with D uncertain. The CDR3 is 12 residues long. V was pared by 3 bases and J by 3 bases, with 5 bases between. Germline assignment: CDR1 MNHNS and CDR2 SASEGT. Written as DNA, the CDR3 is TGTGCCAGCAGTGACAGGCACACTGAAGCTTTCTTT. Protein product: CASSDRHTEAFF.

This clone appeared a single time. The genes are TRBV6-5 and TRBJ2-1; no firm D call. CDR1 and CDR2 (germline): MNHEY, SVGAGI. The CDR3 sequence is 13 residues long. V lost 7 bases and J lost 6, with 13 bases in between. CDR3 sequence (DNA): TGTGCCAGCAACAGCATGATCGGCAATGAGCAGTTCTTC. As protein: CASNSMIGNEQFF.

Regarding this clone: It is unclear where the CDR3 begins or ends on the DNA, so no DNA is shown, and the CDR3 is as TCRdb lists it. V and J are TRBV2 and TRBJ1-5; TRBD1 is taken as the D call from the table, unchecked against the DNA. The CDR3 is 15 residues long, counting both termini. Germline CDR1 and CDR2: SNHLY and FYNNEI. The CDR3 is CASSEFGDGTQPQHF.

V gene TRBV4-3 combines with J gene TRBJ2-2; no reliable D call. V lost 0 bases and J lost 2, with 16 bases in between. Germline-derived CDR1 and CDR2 are LGHNA and YSLEER. The CDR3 is made up of 18 amino acids. CDR3 DNA sequence: TGCGCCAGCAGCCAAGAAATAGTAGCACCAATAAACACCGGGGAGCTGTTTTTT. Protein sequence: CASSQEIVAPINTGELFF.